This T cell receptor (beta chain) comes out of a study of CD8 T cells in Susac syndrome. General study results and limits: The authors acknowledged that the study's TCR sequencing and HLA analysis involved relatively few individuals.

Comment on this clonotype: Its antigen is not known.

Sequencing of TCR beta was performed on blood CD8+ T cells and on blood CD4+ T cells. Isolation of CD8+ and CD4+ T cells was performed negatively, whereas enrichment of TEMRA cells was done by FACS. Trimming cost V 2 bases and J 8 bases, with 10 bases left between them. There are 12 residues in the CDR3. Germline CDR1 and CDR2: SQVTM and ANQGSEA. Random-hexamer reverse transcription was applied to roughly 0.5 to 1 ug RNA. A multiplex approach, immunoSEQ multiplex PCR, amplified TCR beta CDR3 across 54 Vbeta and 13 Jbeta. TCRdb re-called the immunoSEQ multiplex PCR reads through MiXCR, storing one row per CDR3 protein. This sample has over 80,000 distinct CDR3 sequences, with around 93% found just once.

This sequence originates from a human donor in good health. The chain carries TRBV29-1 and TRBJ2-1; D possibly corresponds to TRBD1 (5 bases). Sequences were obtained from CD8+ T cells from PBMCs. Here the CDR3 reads CSVEPRDYEQFF. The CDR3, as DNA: TGCAGCGTTGAACCCAGGGATTATGAGCAGTTCTTC.